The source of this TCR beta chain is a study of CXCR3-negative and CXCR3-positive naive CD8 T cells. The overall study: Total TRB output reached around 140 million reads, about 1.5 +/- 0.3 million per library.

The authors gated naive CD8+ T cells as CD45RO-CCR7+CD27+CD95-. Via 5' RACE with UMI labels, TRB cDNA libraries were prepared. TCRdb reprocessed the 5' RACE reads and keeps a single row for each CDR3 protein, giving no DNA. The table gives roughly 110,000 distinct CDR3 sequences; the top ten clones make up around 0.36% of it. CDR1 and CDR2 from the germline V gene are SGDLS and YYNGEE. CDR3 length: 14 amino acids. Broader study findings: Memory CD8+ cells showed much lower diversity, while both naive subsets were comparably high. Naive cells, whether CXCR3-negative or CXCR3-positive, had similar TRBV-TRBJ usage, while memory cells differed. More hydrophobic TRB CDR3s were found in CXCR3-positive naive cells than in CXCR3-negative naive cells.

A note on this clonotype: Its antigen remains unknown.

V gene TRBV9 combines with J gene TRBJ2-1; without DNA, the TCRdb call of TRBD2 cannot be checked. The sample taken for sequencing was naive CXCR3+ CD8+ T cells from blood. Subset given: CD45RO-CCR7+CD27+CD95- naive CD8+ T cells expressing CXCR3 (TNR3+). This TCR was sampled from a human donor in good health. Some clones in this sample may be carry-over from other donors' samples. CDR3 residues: CASSVSLAGHEQFF.